Detailed here is one T cell receptor beta chain. Under the authors' procedure: Reference gene primer amplification gave estimated nucleated cell counts. The data were produced by immunoSEQ multiplex PCR, yet TCRdb's version contains in-frame clones alone and is incomplete. That table gives V, J and clone size, and the DNA gave D and trimming. The sample has hundreds of thousands of clones; 75% to 90% are singletons. The sample originates from a study of blood T cell repertoires in COVID-19. The wider study: Both acute and convalescent COVID-19 samples were obtained from the United States, Italy and Spain.

Those enrolled in Seattle joined during active infection and were followed longitudinally afterward. Per germline, CDR1 GTSNPN and CDR2 SVGIG (reference sequence). This CDR3 comprises 14 residues. V lost 1 base and J 4 bases, leaving 12 bases between the germline ends. Sequences were obtained from peripheral blood. The rearrangement joins TRBV30 to TRBJ2-3; D is possibly TRBD1 (6 bases). The clonotype comes from a woman aged 60-75 years with COVID-19, enrolled during active disease. The CDR3, as DNA: TGTGCCTGGAGTGCAAACAGGGCAGCAGATACGCAGTATTTT. Residues: CAWSANRAADTQYF.